Following are 30 T cell receptor beta chains from one sample sequenced in a study of blood T cell repertoires in COVID-19. Clones were read by immunoSEQ multiplex PCR, and TCRdb kept only the in-frame ones, dropping some. There are about 140,000 clones in the sample; about four fifths occur only once, and less than 4% lies in the top ten. Material: PBMCs or T cells enriched from blood (not recorded which). Receptors originate from a woman aged 45 to 65 with acute COVID-19.

V is TRBV7-9 and J is TRBJ2-3; D ambiguous. Germline V gene data show CDR1 as SEHNR and CDR2 as FQNEAQ (reference sequence). This CDR3 has 18 amino acids. V lost 3 bases, J lost 0 bases, and 19 bases lay in between. The CDR3 loop reads CASSLRSSKALSTDTQYF. In DNA, the CDR3 is TGTGCCAGCAGCTTGCGGTCTAGTAAAGCCTTGAGCACAGATACGCAGTATTTT. The entire variable domain, with the rest obtained from reference TRBV7-9 and TRBJ2-3, is as follows: DTGVSQNPRHKITKRGQNVTFRCDPISEHNRLYWYRQTLGQGPEFLTYFQNEAQLEKSRLLSDRFSAERPKGSFSTLEIQRTEQGDSAMYLCASSLRSSKALSTDTQYFGPGTRLTVL.

J is TRBJ2-3 and V is TRBV7-2; D is possibly TRBD1 (5 bases). This CDR3 contains 14 residues. The germline V gene has CDR1 SGHTA and CDR2 FQGNSA. Trimming shortened V by 1 base and J by 6 bases, and 11 bases separated the two germline ends. The CDR3 region has the DNA TGTGCCAGCAGCTTAGAATGGAAGGGGGATACGCAGTATTTT. Translation gives CASSLEWKGDTQYF. Variable domain in full (rest from reference TRBV7-2 and TRBJ2-3): GAGVSQSPSNKVTEKGKDVELRCDPISGHTALYWYRQSLGQGLEFLIYFQGNSAPDKSGLPSDRFSAERTGGSVSTLTIQRTQQEDSAVYLCASSLEWKGDTQYFGPGTRLTVL.

The chain couples TRBV18 to TRBJ2-7, with D perhaps matching TRBD2 (6 bases). V lost 1 base to trimming and J lost 3 bases, with 10 bases between them. CDR3 length: 14 residues. Germline assignment: CDR1 KGHSH and CDR2 LQKENI. The CDR3 DNA sequence: TGTGCCAGCTCACCACTAGCGGATCACTACGAGCAGTACTTC. As protein: CASSPLADHYEQYF.

V is TRBV5-6 and J is TRBJ2-1; no clear D gene. The CDR3 runs to 12 residues. Trimming took off 4 bases at V and 5 bases at J, with 7 bases between the two ends. From germline, CDR1 is SGHDT and CDR2 YYEEEE. For the CDR3, the DNA is TGTGCCAGCAGCCTCGTAAACAATGAGCAGTTCTTC. Translating gives CASSLVNNEQFF.

This chain links TRBV28 with TRBJ2-3; D possibly corresponds to TRBD2 (5 bases). There are 15 residues in the CDR3. Germline V CDR1 and CDR2: MDHEN, SYDVKM. Trimming took off 2 bases at V and 4 bases at J, with 13 bases between the two ends. In DNA, the CDR3 is TGTGCCAGCAGTTTAAGCGCCCTAGCCGCAGATACGCAGTATTTT. Translated, it gives CASSLSALAADTQYF.

The chain links TRBV28 to TRBJ2-1; 9 bases match TRBD2. The V and J ends lost 11 bases and 10 bases, in that order; junction bases with no gene match: 12. CDR3 length: 13 residues. Germline V gives CDR1 MDHEN, CDR2 SYDVKM. For the CDR3, the DNA is TGTGCCGCCACCGGGACTAGCTCTGGGGAGCAGTTCTTC. Translation gives CAATGTSSGEQFF.

This clone was seen a few times. V and J are TRBV19 and TRBJ2-2; 7 nucleotides agree with TRBD1. The J segment lost 4 bases and the V segment lost 1 base, leaving 9 bases of the junction unmatched. Germline assignment: CDR1 LNHDA and CDR2 SQIVND (reference sequence). The CDR3 extends over 17 amino acids. The CDR3 DNA is TGTGCCAGTAGTATAGGGGGACAGAGAAAGGGCACCGGGGAGCTGTTTTTT. It is translated as CASSIGGQRKGTGELFF.

The chain is built from TRBV27 and TRBJ1-2; D is unresolved. CDR3 length: 11 residues. V was pared by 10 bases and J by 2 bases, with 8 bases between. Germline V gene lookup returns CDR1 MNHEY and CDR2 SMNVEV (reference sequence). The CDR3 sequence: CATQHNYGYTF. As DNA, the CDR3 is TGTGCCACCCAACACAACTATGGCTACACCTTC.

J is TRBJ2-1 and V is TRBV4-2; the match to TRBD2 covers 12 bases. The CDR3 sequence is 17 residues long. Germline V lookup: CDR1 LGHNA, CDR2 YNFKEQ. V was clipped by 4 bases and J by 5 bases; unmatched bases: 9. CDR3 bases: TGTGCCAGCAGCCCAACCCCAAGGACTAGCGGGAACAATGAGCAGTTCTTC. Protein product: CASSPTPRTSGNNEQFF.

This clone was picked up one time. The CDR3 region is CASSQGQDRGTGELFF. CDR3 DNA: TGTGCCAGCAGCCAAGGCCAGGACAGGGGCACCGGGGAGCTGTTTTTT. This chain connects TRBV3-1 (or the pseudogene TRBV3-2) to TRBJ2-2, with TRBD1 matching 9 bases. This CDR3 spans 16 amino acids. Trimming took 1 base from V and 4 from J; bases not matched to a gene: 4. The germline gives CDR1 LGHDT, CDR2 YNNKEL (reference sequence).

The chain is built from TRBV6-6 and TRBJ2-1; 7 bases are a match to TRBD2. The CDR3 is made up of 15 amino acids. Germline CDR1 MNHNY, CDR2 SVGAGI (reference sequence). V lost 5 bases and J lost 4; bases outside the gene matches: 8. CDR3 coding DNA: TGTGCCAGCAGTGTTAGTAGCGGGTTTTACAATGAGCAGTTCTTC. This gives the protein CASSVSSGFYNEQFF.

The V call is TRBV28, the J call TRBJ1-1, with TRBD1 matching over 10 bases. Germline loops: CDR1 MDHEN, CDR2 SYDVKM. V shed 7 bases and J 8 bases; nucleotides not matched to a gene: 7. CDR3 size: 13 residues. The CDR3, as DNA: TGTGCCAGCACCCGTGGACAGGGGGTAGAAGCTTTCTTT. It yields the protein CASTRGQGVEAFF.

The chain recombines TRBV6-5 with TRBJ1-2; D is perhaps TRBD1 (6 bases). In germline, CDR1 is MNHEY, CDR2 SVGAGI. With 2 bases removed from V and 0 bases from J, the gap between germline ends came to 13 bases. The CDR3 totals 16 residues. The CDR3 protein is CASSYGGALTNYGYTF. The CDR3 coding sequence is TGTGCCAGCAGTTACGGGGGGGCCCTCACTAACTATGGCTACACCTTC.

The J gene is TRBJ1-2, the V gene TRBV19; D is perhaps TRBD1 (5 bases). This CDR3 has 13 residues. CDR1 and CDR2 from the germline V gene are LNHDA and SQIVND (reference sequence). The V end lost 7 bases, the J end lost 6 bases, and 15 bases lay between the germline ends. CDR3 coding DNA: TGTGCCAGTAAACGCGGATCGGGGGATGGCTACACCTTC. Translation: CASKRGSGDGYTF.

This clone was found once. The genes are TRBV19 and TRBJ2-6; D is undetermined. CDR3 length: 14 residues. CDR1 LNHDA and CDR2 SQIVND come from the germline V gene (reference sequence). The V end was cut by 9 bases, the J end by 0 bases, with 9 bases between. DNA for the CDR3: TGTGCCAGCGCAGACTTCTCTGGGGCCAACGTCCTGACTTTC. It yields the protein CASADFSGANVLTF. Full variable domain (outside the CDR3, taken from reference TRBV19 and TRBJ2-6): DGGITQSPKYLFRKEGQNVTLSCEQNLNHDAMYWYRQDPGQGLRLIYYSQIVNDFQKGDIAEGYSVSREKKESFPLTVTSAQKNPTAFYLCASADFSGANVLTFGAGSRLTVL.

The rearrangement links TRBV4-2 to TRBJ1-2; D possibly corresponds to TRBD1 (5 bases). Trimming removed 5 bases at V and 0 bases at J, with 13 bases between. CDR3 length equals 15 residues. Germline V gives CDR1 LGHNA, CDR2 YNFKEQ. The chain's CDR3 is CASSSAGRSNYGYTF. CDR3 in DNA: TGTGCCAGCAGCTCGGCAGGGAGGTCTAACTATGGCTACACCTTC.

The chain has TRBV24-1 and TRBJ2-3, with 8 bases fitting TRBD1. V lost 6 bases and J lost 4; bases outside the gene matches: 5. The CDR3 totals 14 residues. Germline CDR1 reads KGHDR; CDR2 reads SFDVKD. DNA of the CDR3: TGTGCCACCAGTAATCAGGGGGCCCCAGATACGCAGTATTTT. Amino acids: CATSNQGAPDTQYF.

The V call is TRBV5-1, the J call TRBJ1-5, with D unresolved. V dropped 5 bases and J dropped 3 bases, with 15 bases sitting between them. From germline, CDR1 is SGHRS and CDR2 YFSETQ. This CDR3 has 15 residues. The CDR3 reads CASSPDGNNNQPQHF. CDR3 nucleotide sequence: TGCGCCAGCAGTCCGGACGGGAACAACAATCAGCCCCAGCATTTT.

V is TRBV28 and J is TRBJ2-5, with 10 bases fitting TRBD2. Per the germline V gene, CDR1 is MDHEN and CDR2 is SYDVKM. Unmatched junction bases numbered 19, after V lost 4 bases and J lost 5 bases. There are 19 residues in the CDR3. CDR3 sequence reads: CASSWVGWKREGLRETQYF. As DNA, the CDR3 is TGTGCCAGCAGTTGGGTCGGGTGGAAGCGGGAGGGCCTGAGGGAGACCCAGTACTTC.

The chain recombines TRBV9 with TRBJ2-5; TRBD2 agrees at 16 bases. Germline V gene lookup returns CDR1 SGDLS and CDR2 YYNGEE. This CDR3 spans 13 amino acids. Losses at the gene ends were 2 bases for V and 12 bases for J; bases not matched to a gene: 1. CDR3 in amino acids: CASSVGTSGREYF. CDR3 nucleotide sequence: TGTGCCAGCAGCGTCGGGACTAGCGGGAGGGAGTACTTC. Full variable domain (rest looked up from reference TRBV9 and TRBJ2-5): DSGVTQTPKHLITATGQRVTLRCSPRSGDLSVYWYQQSLDQGLQFLIQYYNGEERAKGNILERFSAQQFPDLHSELNLSSLELGDSALYFCASSVGTSGREYFGPGTRLLVL.

This chain uses TRBV2 with TRBJ1-2, with 8 bases matching TRBD1. Germline V gene data show CDR1 as SNHLY and CDR2 as FYNNEI. With V trimmed by 8 bases and J by 4 bases, 12 bases remained unmatched. The length of the CDR3 is 15 residues. The CDR3 region has the DNA TGTGCCAGCTCCGCTGACAGGGGAGCCGCCTATGGCTACACCTTC. It specifies CASSADRGAAYGYTF.

This rearrangement joins TRBV19 to TRBJ2-7, with 7 bases lining up with TRBD1. Germline values: CDR1 LNHDA, CDR2 SQIVND (reference sequence). The CDR3 covers 13 residues. The ends lost 8 bases at V and 5 bases at J; junction bases unmatched: 9. The CDR3 DNA reads as TGTGCCAGTGGATTGACAGGGTCGGACGAGCAGTACTTC. Translated: CASGLTGSDEQYF.

The genes are TRBV5-1 and TRBJ1-1; 8 bases match TRBD1. Trimming took 0 bases from V and 4 from J; bases not matched to a gene: 11. CDR3 size: 17 residues. CDR1 is SGHRS, CDR2 YFSETQ, per germline. Written as DNA, the CDR3 is TGCGCCAGCAGCTTGGGGGGCAGGGGGCGAGGTGGCACTGAAGCTTTCTTT. Protein product: CASSLGGRGRGGTEAFF.

The chain has TRBV7-8 and TRBJ1-2, with TRBD1 matching 7 bases. V lost 5 bases and J lost 0; bases outside the gene matches: 12. Germline V lookup: CDR1 SGHVS, CDR2 FQNEAQ. The CDR3 runs to 17 residues. CDR3 amino acids: CASSPSVARGSNYGYTF. The CDR3 DNA is TGTGCCAGCAGCCCTAGCGTCGCCAGGGGGTCTAACTATGGCTACACCTTC.

This clone has only one observation. The chain links TRBV6-5 to TRBJ2-5; 15 bases match TRBD2. The V gene end was trimmed by 7 bases and the J gene end by 6 bases; junction bases not matched to a gene: 6. Germline CDR1 reads MNHEY; CDR2 reads SVGAGI. The CDR3 totals 15 residues. Written as DNA, the CDR3 is TGTGCCAGCACCTTCGGGACTAGCGGGAGGCAGACCCAGTACTTC. Translated, it gives CASTFGTSGRQTQYF.

The chain uses TRBV5-1 and TRBJ2-1; TRBD2 matches at 7 bases. This CDR3 contains 17 residues. With V trimmed by 5 bases and J by 4 bases, 15 bases remained unmatched. The germline CDR1 and CDR2 sequences are SGHRS and YFSETQ. This chain's CDR3 is CASRTGRGSGPYNEQFF. The CDR3 DNA reads TGCGCCAGCAGAACTGGGCGCGGGAGCGGGCCTTACAATGAGCAGTTCTTC.

On this clone: One end of the junction does not line up with germline, which may come from a read error. The gene calls are TRBV11-3 and TRBJ2-2, with TRBD2 matching 8 bases. Germline assignment: CDR1 SGHNT and CDR2 YENEEA. CDR3 length: 13 amino acids. The CDR3 nucleotides read TGTGCCAGCAGCTTAACCTCTAGCGGGCAGCTGTTTTTT. This gives the protein CASSLTSSGQLFF.

This clone is a singleton in its sample. Sequence at one end of the junction differs from germline and may be a read error. This chain uses TRBV7-9 with TRBJ2-1; TRBD2 agrees at 9 bases. The germline CDR1 and CDR2 sequences are SEHNR and FQNEAQ (reference sequence). CDR3 length: 15 residues. CDR3 nucleotide sequence: TGTGCCAGCAGCCTAGCGGGGAGCTCCTACAATGAGCAGTTCTTC. It specifies CASSLAGSSYNEQFF.

The J gene is TRBJ2-7, the V gene TRBV4-3, with TRBD1 identical over 9 bases. Trimming took 2 bases from V and 3 from J; bases not matched to a gene: 5. CDR1 LGHNA and CDR2 YSLEER come from the germline V gene. CDR3 length: 15 residues. CDR3 sequence: CASSQTPGQGYEQYF. In nucleotides, the CDR3 is TGCGCCAGCAGCCAAACCCCGGGACAGGGCTACGAGCAGTACTTC.

V usage is TRBV7-3 and J usage is TRBJ2-5, with D tentatively TRBD1 (6 bases). The ends were cut back, 8 bases at V and 6 bases at J, with 19 bases in the middle. The CDR3 extends over 14 amino acids. Germline V gives CDR1 SGHTA, CDR2 FQGTGA. CDR3 region: CASSSGRGWKTQYF. CDR3 nucleotide sequence: TGTGCCAGCTCCTCGGGTAGGGGGTGGAAGACCCAGTACTTC.